The 3 T cell receptor beta chains presented below share a single source sample, sequenced in a study of blood T cell repertoires in COVID-19. Using immunoSEQ multiplex PCR, the repertoire was profiled, and TCRdb retains in-frame clones only, with some absent. The data hold 220,000 or so clones, with roughly 81% observed a single time. The material sequenced was peripheral blood. The receptors originated from a man in his fifties or sixties who had recovered from COVID-19.

The genes are TRBV29-1 and TRBJ2-1; weak D call: TRBD1 (6 bases). The length of the CDR3 is 14 residues. Germline V gene data show CDR1 as SQVTM and CDR2 as ANQGSEA. The V end lost 1 base, the J end lost 2 bases, and 9 bases lay between the germline ends. DNA of the CDR3: TGCAGCGTTGAAGCCAGGGGTCCCTACAATGAGCAGTTCTTC. Residues: CSVEARGPYNEQFF.

The rearrangement links TRBV28 to TRBJ2-1, with 11 positions matching TRBD2. Germline V lookup: CDR1 MDHEN, CDR2 SYDVKM. This CDR3 is built from 14 residues. Trimming took 3 bases from V and 8 from J; bases not matched to a gene: 3. The CDR3 spells CASSLVAGGYEQFF. In DNA form, the CDR3 reads TGTGCCAGCAGTTTGGTAGCGGGAGGGTATGAGCAGTTCTTC.

In its sample, this clone was seen a few times. The chain recombines TRBV28 with TRBJ2-1, with D unclear. The V end was cut by 8 bases, the J end by 6 bases, with 2 bases between. In germline, CDR1 is MDHEN, CDR2 SYDVKM. The CDR3 is made up of 9 amino acids. CDR3 in DNA: TGTGCCAGCCTCAATGAGCAGTTCTTC. Protein product: CASLNEQFF.